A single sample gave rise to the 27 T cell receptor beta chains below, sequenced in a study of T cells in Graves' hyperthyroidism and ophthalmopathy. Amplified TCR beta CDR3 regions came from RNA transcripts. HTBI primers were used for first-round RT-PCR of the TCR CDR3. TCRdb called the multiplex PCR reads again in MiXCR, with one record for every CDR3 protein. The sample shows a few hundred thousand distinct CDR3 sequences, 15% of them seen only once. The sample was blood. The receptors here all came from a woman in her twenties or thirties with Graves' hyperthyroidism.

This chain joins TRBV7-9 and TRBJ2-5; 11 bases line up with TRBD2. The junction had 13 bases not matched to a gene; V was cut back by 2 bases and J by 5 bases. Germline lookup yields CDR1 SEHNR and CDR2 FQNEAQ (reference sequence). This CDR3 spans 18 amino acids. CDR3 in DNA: TGTGCCAGCAGCTTAAATCGTCTAGCGGGAGGTATTTGGGAGACCCAGTACTTC. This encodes CASSLNRLAGGIWETQYF.

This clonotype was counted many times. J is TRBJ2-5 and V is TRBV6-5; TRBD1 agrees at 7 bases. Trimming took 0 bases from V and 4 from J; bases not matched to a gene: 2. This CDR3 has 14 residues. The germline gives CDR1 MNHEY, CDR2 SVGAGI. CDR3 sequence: CASSYSDRSETQYF. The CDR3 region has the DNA TGTGCCAGCAGTTACTCGGACAGGTCAGAGACCCAGTACTTC.

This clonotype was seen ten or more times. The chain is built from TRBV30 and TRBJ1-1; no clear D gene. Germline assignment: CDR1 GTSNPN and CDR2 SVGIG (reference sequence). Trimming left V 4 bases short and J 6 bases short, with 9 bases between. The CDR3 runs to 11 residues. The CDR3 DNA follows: TGTGCCTGGAAACGGACGGCTGAAGCTTTCTTT. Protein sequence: CAWKRTAEAFF.

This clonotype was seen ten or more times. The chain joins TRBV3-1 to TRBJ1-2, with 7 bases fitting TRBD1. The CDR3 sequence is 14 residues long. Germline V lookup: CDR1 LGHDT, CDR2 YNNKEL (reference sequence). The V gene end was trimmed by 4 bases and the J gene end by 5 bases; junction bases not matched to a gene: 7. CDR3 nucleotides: TGTGCCAGCAGCCCACGGGACAGACTGTATGGCTACACCTTC. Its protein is CASSPRDRLYGYTF.

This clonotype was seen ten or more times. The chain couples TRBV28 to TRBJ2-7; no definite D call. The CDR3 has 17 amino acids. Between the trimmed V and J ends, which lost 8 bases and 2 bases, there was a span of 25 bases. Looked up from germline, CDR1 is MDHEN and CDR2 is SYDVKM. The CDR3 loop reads CASAPSPFTGHTYEQYF. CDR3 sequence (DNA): TGTGCCAGCGCTCCTTCCCCCTTTACGGGCCACACCTACGAGCAGTACTTC.

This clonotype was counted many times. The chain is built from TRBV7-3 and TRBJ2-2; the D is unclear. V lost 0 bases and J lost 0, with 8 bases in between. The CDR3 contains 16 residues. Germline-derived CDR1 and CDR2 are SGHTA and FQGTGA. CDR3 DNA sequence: TGTGCCAGCAGCTTAACGCCAAGCGCGAACACCGGGGAGCTGTTTTTT. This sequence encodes CASSLTPSANTGELFF.

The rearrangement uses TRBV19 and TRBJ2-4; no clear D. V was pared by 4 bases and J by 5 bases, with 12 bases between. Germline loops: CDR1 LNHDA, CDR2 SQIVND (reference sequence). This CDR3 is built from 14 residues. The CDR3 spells CASSNRLVQNIQYF. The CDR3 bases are TGTGCCAGTAGTAACCGGCTTGTCCAAAACATTCAGTACTTC.

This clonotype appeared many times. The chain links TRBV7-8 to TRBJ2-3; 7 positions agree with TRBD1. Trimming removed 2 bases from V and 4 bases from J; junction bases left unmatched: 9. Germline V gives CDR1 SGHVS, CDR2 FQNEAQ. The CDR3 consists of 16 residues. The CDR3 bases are TGTGCCAGCAGCTTAAAATTTAGGGGGCTTCCAGATACGCAGTATTTT. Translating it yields CASSLKFRGLPDTQYF.

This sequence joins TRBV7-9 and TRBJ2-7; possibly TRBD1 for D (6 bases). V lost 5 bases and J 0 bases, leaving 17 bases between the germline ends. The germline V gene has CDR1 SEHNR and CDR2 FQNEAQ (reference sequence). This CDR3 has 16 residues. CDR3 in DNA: TGTGCCAGCAGCGATACCGGGACATCGACCTCCTACGAGCAGTACTTC. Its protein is CASSDTGTSTSYEQYF.

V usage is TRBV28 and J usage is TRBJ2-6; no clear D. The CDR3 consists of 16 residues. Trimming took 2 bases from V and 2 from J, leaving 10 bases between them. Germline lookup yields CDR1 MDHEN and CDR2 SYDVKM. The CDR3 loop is CASSLPGFPGANVLTF. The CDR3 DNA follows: TGTGCCAGCAGTTTACCGGGCTTCCCTGGGGCCAACGTCCTGACTTTC.

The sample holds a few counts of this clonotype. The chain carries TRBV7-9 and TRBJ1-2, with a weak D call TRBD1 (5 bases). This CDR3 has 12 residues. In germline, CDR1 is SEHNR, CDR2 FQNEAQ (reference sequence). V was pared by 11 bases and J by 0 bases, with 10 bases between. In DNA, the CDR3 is TGTGCCGAAGGACAAGCTAACTATGGCTACACCTTC. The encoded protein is CAEGQANYGYTF.

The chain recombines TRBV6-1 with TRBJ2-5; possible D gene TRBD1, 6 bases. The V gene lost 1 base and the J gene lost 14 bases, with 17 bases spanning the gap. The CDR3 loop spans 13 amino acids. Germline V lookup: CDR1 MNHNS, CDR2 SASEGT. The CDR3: CASSEGYQGRGYF. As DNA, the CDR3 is TGTGCCAGCAGTGAAGGATATCAGGGGCGCGGTTACTTC.

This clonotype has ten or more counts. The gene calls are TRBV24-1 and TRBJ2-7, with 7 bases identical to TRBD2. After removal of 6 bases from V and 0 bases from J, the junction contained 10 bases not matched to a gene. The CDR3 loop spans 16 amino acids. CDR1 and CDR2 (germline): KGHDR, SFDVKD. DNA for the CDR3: TGTGCCACCAGTTCTGGCGGGAGCGATCACTCCTACGAGCAGTACTTC. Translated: CATSSGGSDHSYEQYF.

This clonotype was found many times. DNA for the CDR3: TGCAGCTTCGACAGGGGGCCCATAGATACGCAGTATTTT. It is translated as CSFDRGPIDTQYF. V usage is TRBV29-1 and J usage is TRBJ2-3; 10 bases map to TRBD1. The V segment lost 8 bases and the J segment 5 bases; nucleotides outside the gene matches: 7. Germline V gene lookup returns CDR1 SQVTM and CDR2 ANQGSEA. CDR3 length: 13 residues.

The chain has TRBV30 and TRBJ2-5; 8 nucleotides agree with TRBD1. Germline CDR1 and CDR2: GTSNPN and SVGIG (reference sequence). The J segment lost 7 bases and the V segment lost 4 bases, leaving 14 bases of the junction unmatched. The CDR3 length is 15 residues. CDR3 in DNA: TGTGCCTGGACATCAGGTACAGGGGGAGCGGGGACCCAGTACTTC. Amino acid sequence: CAWTSGTGGAGTQYF.

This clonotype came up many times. CDR3 residues: CASSQGLAGERGEQYF. CDR3 sequence (DNA): TGTGCCAGCAGCCAAGGACTAGCGGGAGAACGGGGCGAGCAGTACTTC. This sequence joins TRBV4-2 and TRBJ2-7; 12 nucleotides match TRBD2. Germline-derived CDR1 and CDR2 are LGHNA and YNFKEQ. CDR3 length: 16 residues. V dropped 1 base and J dropped 6; count of bases not matched to a gene: 7.

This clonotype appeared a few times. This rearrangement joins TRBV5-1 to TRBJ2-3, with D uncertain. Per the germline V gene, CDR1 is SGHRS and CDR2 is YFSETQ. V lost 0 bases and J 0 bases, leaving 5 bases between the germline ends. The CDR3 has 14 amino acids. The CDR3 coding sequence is TGCGCCAGCAGCTTGGATCGTAGCACAGATACGCAGTATTTT. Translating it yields CASSLDRSTDTQYF.

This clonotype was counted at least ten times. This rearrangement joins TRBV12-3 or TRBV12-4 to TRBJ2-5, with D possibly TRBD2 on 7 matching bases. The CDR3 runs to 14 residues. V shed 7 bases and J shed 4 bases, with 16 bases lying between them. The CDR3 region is CASTLEGGRETQYF. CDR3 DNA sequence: TGTGCCAGCACCCTCGAGGGGGGGAGAGAGACCCAGTACTTC.

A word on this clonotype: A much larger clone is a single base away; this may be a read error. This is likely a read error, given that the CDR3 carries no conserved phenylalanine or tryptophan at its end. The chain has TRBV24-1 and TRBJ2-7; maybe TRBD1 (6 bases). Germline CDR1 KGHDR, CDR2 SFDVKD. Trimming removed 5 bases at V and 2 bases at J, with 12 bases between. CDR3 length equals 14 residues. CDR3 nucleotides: TGTGCCACCAGTGGGGAGACAGGCCCCTACGAGCAGTACTCC. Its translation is CATSGETGPYEQYS.

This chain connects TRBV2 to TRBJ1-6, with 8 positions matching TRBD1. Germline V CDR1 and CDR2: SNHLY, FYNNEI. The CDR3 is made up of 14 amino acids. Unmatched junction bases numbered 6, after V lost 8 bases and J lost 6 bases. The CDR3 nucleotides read TGTGCCAGCGGTAAACAGGGGGGTAATTCACCCCTCCACTTT. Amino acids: CASGKQGGNSPLHF.

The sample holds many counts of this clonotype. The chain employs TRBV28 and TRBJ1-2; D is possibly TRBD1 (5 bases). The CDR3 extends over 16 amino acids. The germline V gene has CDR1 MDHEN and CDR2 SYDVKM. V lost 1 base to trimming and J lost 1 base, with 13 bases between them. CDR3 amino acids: CASSLSNFGGNYGYTF. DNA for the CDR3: TGTGCCAGCAGTTTATCTAATTTTGGGGGTAACTATGGCTACACCTTC.

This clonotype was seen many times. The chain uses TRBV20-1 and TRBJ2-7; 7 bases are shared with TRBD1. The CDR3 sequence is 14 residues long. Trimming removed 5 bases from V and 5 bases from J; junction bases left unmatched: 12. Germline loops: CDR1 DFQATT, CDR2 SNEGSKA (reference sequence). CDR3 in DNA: TGCAGTGCTCGACATAAGAAGGGGGCGGACGAGCAGTACTTC. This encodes CSARHKKGADEQYF.

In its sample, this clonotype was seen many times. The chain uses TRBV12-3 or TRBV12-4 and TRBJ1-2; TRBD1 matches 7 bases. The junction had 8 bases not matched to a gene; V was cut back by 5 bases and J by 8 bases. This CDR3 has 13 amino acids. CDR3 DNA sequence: TGTGCCAGCAGTCCGACAGGGAGGGACGGCTACACCTTC. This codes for CASSPTGRDGYTF.

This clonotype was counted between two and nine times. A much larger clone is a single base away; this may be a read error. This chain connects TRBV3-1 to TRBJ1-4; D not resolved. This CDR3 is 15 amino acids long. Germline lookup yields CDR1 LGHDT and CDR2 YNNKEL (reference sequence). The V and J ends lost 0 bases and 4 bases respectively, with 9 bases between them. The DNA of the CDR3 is TGTGCCAGCAGCCAAGACGCGGGAAGTAATGAAAAACTGTTTTTT. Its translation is CASSQDAGSNEKLFF.

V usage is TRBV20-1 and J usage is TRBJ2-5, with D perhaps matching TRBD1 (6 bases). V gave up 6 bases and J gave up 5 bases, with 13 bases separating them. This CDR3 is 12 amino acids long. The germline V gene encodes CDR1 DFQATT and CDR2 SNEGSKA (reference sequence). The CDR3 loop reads CSAESQGETQYF. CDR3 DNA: TGCAGTGCCGAATCCCAGGGGGAGACCCAGTACTTC.

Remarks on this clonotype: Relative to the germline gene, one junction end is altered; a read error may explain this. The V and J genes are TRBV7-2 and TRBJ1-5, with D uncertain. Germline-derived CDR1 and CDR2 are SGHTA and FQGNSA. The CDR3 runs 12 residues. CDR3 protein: CASAGSNRPQHF. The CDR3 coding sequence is TGTGCCAGCGCGGGCAGCAATCGGCCCCAGCATTTT.

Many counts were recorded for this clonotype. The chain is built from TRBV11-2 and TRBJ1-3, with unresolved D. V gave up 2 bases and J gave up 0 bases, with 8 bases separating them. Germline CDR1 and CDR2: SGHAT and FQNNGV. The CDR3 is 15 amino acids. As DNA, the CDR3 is TGTGCCAGCAGCTTACTCAGGAGCTCTGGAAACACCATATATTTT. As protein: CASSLLRSSGNTIYF.